The 20 T cell receptor beta chains below all came from one sample that was sequenced in a study of cytomegalovirus exposure and HLA in healthy donors. Primers for the PCR totalled 60 Vbeta and 13 Jbeta. Generated by immunoSEQ multiplex PCR, the TCRdb table keeps only in-frame clones and is missing some. This table holds 100,000 to 150,000 clones, around 79% found once. Sequencing was carried out using PBMCs. These receptors were taken from a woman aged 40 to 55 in good health and CMV-seronegative.

The chain joins TRBV7-8 to TRBJ1-2; 8 bases are shared with TRBD1. Trimming took 8 bases from V and 7 from J; bases not matched to a gene: 15. This CDR3 comprises 15 residues. CDR1 is SGHVS and CDR2 is FQNEAQ in the germline V gene. The CDR3 nucleotides are TGTGCCAGCGCCTCATCTCGGGACAGGTTTTCTGGCTACACCTTC. It codes for CASASSRDRFSGYTF.

The chain uses TRBV5-4 and TRBJ2-2; TRBD2 matches at 11 bases. This CDR3 spans 15 amino acids. Germline lookup yields CDR1 SGHNT and CDR2 YYREEE (reference sequence). Losses at the gene ends were 6 bases for V and 1 base for J; bases not matched to a gene: 2. The CDR3 nucleotides read TGTGCCAGCACCGGGACTAGCGGGAACACCGGGGAGCTGTTTTTT. It codes for CASTGTSGNTGELFF.

This clone appeared once. The chain is built from TRBV9 and TRBJ1-1, with D tentatively TRBD1 (6 bases). Germline-derived CDR1 and CDR2 are SGDLS and YYNGEE. The V end was cut by 4 bases, the J end by 13 bases, with 26 bases between. There are 15 residues in the CDR3. The CDR3, as DNA: TGTGCCAGCAGCAACCGACAGGCCAAAACACGGAAGCTTTTCTTT. It encodes CASSNRQAKTRKLFF. The full variable domain, its missing parts supplied by reference TRBV9 and TRBJ1-1, is DSGVTQTPKHLITATGQRVTLRCSPRSGDLSVYWYQQSLDQGLQFLIQYYNGEERAKGNILERFSAQQFPDLHSELNLSSLELGDSALYFCASSNRQAKTRKLFFGQGTRLTVV.

This chain connects TRBV6-1 to TRBJ1-2; 8 bases are shared with TRBD1. Germline V CDR1 and CDR2: MNHNS, SASEGT. This CDR3 has 12 amino acids. V shed 3 bases, J shed 7 bases, and the junction held 1 base outside the gene matches. The CDR3 region is CASSDTGGGYTF. DNA of the CDR3: TGTGCCAGCAGTGATACAGGGGGTGGCTACACCTTC.

V and J are TRBV29-1 and TRBJ2-7; 7 bases are shared with TRBD1. Germline lookup yields CDR1 SQVTM and CDR2 ANQGSEA. There are 12 residues in the CDR3. V lost 6 bases and J lost 2; bases outside the gene matches: 4. CDR3 in amino acids: CSVAGTAYEQYF. The DNA for the CDR3 is TGCAGCGTCGCCGGGACAGCCTACGAGCAGTACTTC.

This chain links TRBV2 with TRBJ2-7, with 16 bases identical to TRBD2. With V trimmed by 7 bases and J by 4 bases, 10 bases remained unmatched. Germline CDR1 is SNHLY and CDR2 is FYNNEI. The CDR3 sequence is 17 residues long. This CDR3 is CASTGTSGGAPGYEQYF. CDR3 nucleotides: TGTGCCAGCACCGGGACTAGCGGGGGGGCCCCAGGGTACGAGCAGTACTTC.

The chain joins TRBV5-6 to TRBJ2-7; 7 bases agree with TRBD1. The germline V gene has CDR1 SGHDT and CDR2 YYEEEE. CDR3 length: 14 residues. The ends lost 1 base at V and 3 bases at J; junction bases unmatched: 4. The CDR3 DNA follows: TGTGCCAGCAGCTTGTACCCAGGGGGCTACGAGCAGTACTTC. Encoded protein: CASSLYPGGYEQYF.

The chain couples TRBV5-1 to TRBJ1-2; D remains unclear. CDR3 length equals 11 residues. CDR1 and CDR2 (germline): SGHRS, YFSETQ. Between the trimmed V and J ends, which lost 0 bases and 8 bases, there was a span of 5 bases. The CDR3 here is CASSLGGGYTF. In DNA form, the CDR3 reads TGCGCCAGCAGCTTGGGTGGCGGCTACACCTTC.

This rearrangement joins TRBV5-1 to TRBJ1-2; 9 bases map to TRBD1. Germline V gene data show CDR1 as SGHRS and CDR2 as YFSETQ. The CDR3 loop spans 16 amino acids. V lost 0 bases, J lost 8 bases, and 11 bases stayed unmatched. CDR3 sequence reads: CASSLGATQGAVGYTF. The CDR3 DNA reads TGCGCCAGCAGCTTGGGAGCGACACAGGGGGCGGTCGGCTACACCTTC.

The chain has TRBV25-1 and TRBJ2-5; unclear D gene. Germline V gene sequence: CDR1 MGHDK, CDR2 SYGVNS. Trimming cost V 2 bases and J 8 bases, with 9 bases left between them. The CDR3 runs 12 residues. As DNA, the CDR3 is TGTGCCAGCAGTGAACAGTTACGAACCCAGTACTTC. Encoded protein: CASSEQLRTQYF.

The sample holds one count of this clone. The V gene is TRBV7-7, the J gene TRBJ2-3, with D perhaps matching TRBD1 (6 bases). The germline V and J ends were trimmed by 5 bases and 0 bases, with 9 bases remaining between them. This CDR3 contains 14 residues. Germline V lookup: CDR1 SSHAT, CDR2 FNYEAQ (reference sequence). CDR3 protein: CASSPDRSTDTQYF. The CDR3 DNA sequence: TGTGCCAGCAGCCCCGACAGGAGCACAGATACGCAGTATTTT.

This clone appeared a single time. As DNA, the CDR3 is TGTGCCAGCAGAGGTCTCAGGAATTCCTACGAGCAGTACTTC. It codes for CASRGLRNSYEQYF. The J gene is TRBJ2-7, the V gene TRBV6-1; D not resolved. This CDR3 region has 14 residues. The germline CDR1 and CDR2 sequences are MNHNS and SASEGT. V was trimmed by 6 bases and J by 1 base, leaving 13 bases between them.

The chain has TRBV4-3 and TRBJ2-7; tentatively, D is TRBD2 (5 bases). Per the germline V gene, CDR1 is LGHNA and CDR2 is YSLEER. V lost 0 bases and J 3 bases, leaving 12 bases between the germline ends. The CDR3 spans 15 residues. The CDR3 is CASSQDEGRIYEQYF. Here the CDR3 DNA reads TGCGCCAGCAGCCAAGATGAGGGCAGAATCTACGAGCAGTACTTC.

The chain uses TRBV7-9 and TRBJ1-2; D call uncertain. The germline CDR1 and CDR2 sequences are SEHNR and FQNEAQ (reference sequence). The CDR3 consists of 13 residues. Trimming left V 3 bases short and J 8 bases short, with 13 bases between. CDR3 sequence reads: CASSLESYKGYTF. As DNA, the CDR3 is TGTGCCAGCAGCTTGGAGAGCTACAAGGGCTACACCTTC.

The chain has TRBV19 and TRBJ1-5; a weak D match, TRBD1 (6 bases). The germline V gene encodes CDR1 LNHDA and CDR2 SQIVND (reference sequence). There are 17 residues in the CDR3. Trimming cost V 5 bases and J 4 bases, with 21 bases left between them. CDR3: CASSPRGGFSFNQPQHF. In DNA, the CDR3 is TGTGCCAGTAGTCCCCGGGGGGGCTTCTCTTTTAATCAGCCCCAGCATTTT.

This clone has only a few counts. One end of the junction fails to match germline, which may point to a read error. V gene TRBV7-2 combines with J gene TRBJ1-1; D is possibly TRBD1 (5 bases). The germline CDR1 and CDR2 sequences are SGHTA and FQGNSA. This CDR3 comprises 11 residues. This CDR3 reads CASSLKSSQGF. The CDR3 region has the DNA TGTGCCAGCAGCTTAAAATCCTCTCAGGGATTT. The full variable domain, with the rest looked up from reference TRBV7-2 and TRBJ1-1, is GAGVSQSPSNKVTEKGKDVELRCDPISGHTALYWYRQSLGQGLEFLIYFQGNSAPDKSGLPSDRFSAERTGGSVSTLTIQRTQQEDSAVYLCASSLKSSQGFGQGTRLTVV.

The V gene is TRBV6-5, the J gene TRBJ1-2, with 9 bases that match TRBD1. V shed 6 bases, J shed 7 bases, and the junction held 9 bases outside the gene matches. Germline loops: CDR1 MNHEY, CDR2 SVGAGI. This CDR3 comprises 14 residues. Written as DNA, the CDR3 is TGTGCCAGCAGGAAAGGGACAGGGATCCGTGGCTACACCTTC. It translates to CASRKGTGIRGYTF.

J is TRBJ2-3 and V is TRBV18; TRBD2 aligns across 9 bases. The CDR3 covers 20 residues. CDR1 and CDR2 from the germline V gene are KGHSH and LQKENI. With V trimmed by 2 bases and J by 1 base, 16 bases remained unmatched. The CDR3 region has the DNA TGTGCCAGCTCACCAGAAGCGGGGGGCCTGGGTCCCTATGGCACAGATACGCAGTATTTT. It encodes CASSPEAGGLGPYGTDTQYF.

On this clone: An end of the junction does not agree with germline; a read error may underlie this. The chain uses TRBV7-9 and TRBJ1-2; D gene ambiguous. Germline V lookup: CDR1 SEHNR, CDR2 FQNEAQ (reference sequence). The CDR3 runs to 15 residues. CDR3 sequence reads: CSSSLVGGANYGYTF. As DNA, the CDR3 is TGTTCCAGCAGCTTAGTCGGAGGAGCTAACTATGGCTACACCTTC.

The genes are TRBV4-1 and TRBJ2-7, with TRBD1 as a possible D gene (6 bases). CDR1 and CDR2 (germline): MGHRA, YSYEKL. V lost 1 base and J lost 0, with 7 bases in between. CDR3 length equals 14 residues. The CDR3 DNA is TGCGCCAGCAGCCAAGGACAGGCCTCCTACGAGCAGTACTTC. It is translated as CASSQGQASYEQYF.